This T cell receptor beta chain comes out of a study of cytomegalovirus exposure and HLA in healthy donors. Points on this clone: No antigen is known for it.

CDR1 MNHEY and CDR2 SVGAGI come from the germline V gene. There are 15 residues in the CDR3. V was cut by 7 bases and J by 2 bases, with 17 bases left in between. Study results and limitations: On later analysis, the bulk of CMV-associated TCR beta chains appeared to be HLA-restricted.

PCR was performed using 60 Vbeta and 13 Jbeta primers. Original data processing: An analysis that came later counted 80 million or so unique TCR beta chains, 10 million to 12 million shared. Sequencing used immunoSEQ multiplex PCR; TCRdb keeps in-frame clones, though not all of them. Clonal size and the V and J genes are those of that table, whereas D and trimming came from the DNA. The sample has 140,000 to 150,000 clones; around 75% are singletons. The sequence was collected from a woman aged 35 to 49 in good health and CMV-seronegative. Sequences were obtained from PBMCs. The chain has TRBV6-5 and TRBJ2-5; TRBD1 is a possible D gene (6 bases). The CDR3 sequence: CASKRTGTLQETQYF. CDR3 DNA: TGTGCCAGCAAGCGAACAGGGACACTACAAGAGACCCAGTACTTC.